The present entry profiles one TCR beta chain with its context. The antigen is undetermined. The authors loaded about 200 ng DNA, 25,000 to 30,000 T cell genomes, into sorted-subset replicate PCRs. Assay: immunoSEQ multiplex PCR; the TCRdb copy retains only in-frame clones and omits some. The sample lists over a million clones, roughly 96% occurring once. This sample was included in a study of shared clonotypes between healthy human individuals. Findings of the study overall: Relative to clonotypes present in all four donors, those not shared had lower generation probabilities. The study sampled only blood, and tissue repertoires likely differ. Of the naive CD4 clonotypes, about 5% were shared across a handful of donors.

This CDR3 is built from 16 residues. From germline, CDR1 is SGHAT and CDR2 FQNNGV. The V and J ends lost 2 bases and 3 bases respectively, with 14 bases between them. The sequenced sample consisted of naive CD4+ T cells sorted from blood. Subset given: CD45RA+ positively selected. The chain uses TRBV11-2 and TRBJ2-1; unclear D gene. The sequence came from a man aged 30-40 years in good health. CDR3: CASSLSLGADYNEQFF. The DNA of the CDR3 is TGTGCCAGCAGCTTATCCCTGGGTGCCGACTACAATGAGCAGTTCTTC.